The next 30 T cell receptor beta chains were all read from a single sample in a study of T cell repertoires in cytomegalovirus infection. From the reads, TCRdb called clonotypes with MiXCR, one entry per CDR3 protein. The top ten clones hold about 12% of a sample with around 530,000 distinct CDR3 sequences, more than 25% of them seen once. Sequencing used PBMCs. These receptors all stem from a human donor in good health (CMV status not recorded). Some clones in this sample may be carry-over from other donors' samples.

The sample holds many counts of this clonotype. This chain links TRBV15 with TRBJ2-5; TRBD1 matches 8 bases. CDR1 and CDR2 from the germline V gene are LNHNV and YYDKDF (reference sequence). V shed 4 bases, J shed 1 base, and the junction held 8 bases outside the gene matches. CDR3 length: 16 residues. CDR3 DNA sequence: TGTGCCACCAGCAATCTGGACAGGGTGGCCCAAGAGACCCAGTACTTC. Protein product: CATSNLDRVAQETQYF.

The chain joins TRBV7-8 to TRBJ1-5; D gene uncertain. This CDR3 is built from 14 residues. The germline V and J ends were trimmed by 5 bases and 4 bases, with 12 bases remaining between them. Germline assignment: CDR1 SGHVS and CDR2 FQNEAQ. DNA of the CDR3: TGTGCCAGCAGCGCCCGGGAAAATAATCAGCCCCAGCATTTT. Its translation is CASSARENNQPQHF.

The chain is built from TRBV12-3 or TRBV12-4 and TRBJ2-4; no clear D. V dropped 3 bases and J dropped 6 bases, with 15 bases sitting between them. This CDR3 has 15 residues. The CDR3: CASSFLSYGRNIQYF. The DNA of the CDR3 is TGTGCCAGCAGTTTCCTTTCCTACGGGCGAAACATTCAGTACTTC.

The table lists this clonotype with a few counts. The rearrangement joins TRBV18 to TRBJ2-6, with D uncertain. Trimming removed 5 bases at V and 0 bases at J, with 17 bases between. CDR1 is KGHSH, CDR2 LQKENI, per germline. The CDR3 sequence is 18 residues long. CDR3 region: CASSVIAKRPSGANVLTF. The CDR3 coding sequence is TGTGCCAGCTCAGTTATCGCCAAGCGACCCTCTGGGGCCAACGTCCTGACTTTC.

This clonotype came up a few times. The gene calls are TRBV11-2 and TRBJ2-2; 9 bases fit TRBD2. The CDR3 consists of 15 residues. The germline V gene has CDR1 SGHAT and CDR2 FQNNGV. Losses at the gene ends were 5 bases for V and 5 bases for J; bases not matched to a gene: 6. CDR3 in amino acids: CASSLSGGGTGELFF. In nucleotides, the CDR3 is TGTGCCAGCAGCCTTAGCGGGGGAGGAACCGGGGAGCTGTTTTTT.

This clonotype has just one count. The chain carries TRBV18 and TRBJ2-1; TRBD2 matches 10 bases. The V gene's germline CDR1 is KGHSH and CDR2 LQKENI. There are 16 residues in the CDR3. The V and J ends lost 6 bases and 9 bases, in that order; junction bases with no gene match: 14. CDR3 bases: TGTGCCAGCTCCCCAAATCCTAGCGGGGGTGTTAGTGAGCAGTTCTTC. It yields the protein CASSPNPSGGVSEQFF.

The gene calls are TRBV20-1 and TRBJ2-3; D is unclear. Germline V lookup: CDR1 DFQATT, CDR2 SNEGSKA (reference sequence). The V gene lost 4 bases and the J gene lost 2 bases, with 10 bases spanning the gap. The CDR3 has 13 residues. The CDR3 region is CSAIRSYTDTQYF. CDR3 nucleotide sequence: TGCAGTGCTATCCGGAGTTACACAGATACGCAGTATTTT.

This clonotype was seen a handful of times. This chain links TRBV12-3 or TRBV12-4 with TRBJ2-3; 11 nucleotides line up with TRBD1. J gave up 5 bases and V 3 bases, and 10 bases lay outside the gene matches. CDR3 length equals 17 residues. The CDR3 spells CASSLVRTGGRRDTQYF. CDR3 DNA sequence: TGTGCCAGCAGTTTGGTCCGGACAGGGGGCAGGAGAGATACGCAGTATTTT.

The table lists this clonotype with a count of one. This chain joins TRBV28 and TRBJ1-5; D might be TRBD1 (5 bases). The CDR3 runs to 15 residues. Germline CDR1 reads MDHEN; CDR2 reads SYDVKM. V lost 8 bases to trimming and J lost 2 bases, with 16 bases between them. As DNA, the CDR3 is TGTGCCAGCCGAACCGCCAGGGACGGCAATCAGCCCCAGCATTTT. This sequence encodes CASRTARDGNQPQHF.

This clonotype was observed at least ten times. This chain uses TRBV7-2 with TRBJ2-1; 8 nucleotides line up with TRBD1. J gave up 9 bases and V 1 base, and 8 bases lay outside the gene matches. The germline CDR1 and CDR2 sequences are SGHTA and FQGNSA. The CDR3 contains 15 residues. CDR3 DNA: TGTGCCAGCAGCTTAGTCCAGGGGGCAGGCAGTGAGCAGTTCTTC. Its translation is CASSLVQGAGSEQFF. Looking up the rest from reference TRBV7-2 and TRBJ2-1 gives the full variable domain: GAGVSQSPSNKVTEKGKDVELRCDPISGHTALYWYRQSLGQGLEFLIYFQGNSAPDKSGLPSDRFSAERTGGSVSTLTIQRTQQEDSAVYLCASSLVQGAGSEQFFGPGTRLTVL.

Ten or more counts support this clonotype. The V gene is TRBV7-9, the J gene TRBJ1-1; D perhaps matches TRBD1 (5 bases). The CDR3 extends over 14 amino acids. CDR1 and CDR2 (germline): SEHNR, FQNEAQ (reference sequence). V was pared by 6 bases and J by 2 bases, with 13 bases between. CDR3 residues: CASSRHQGNTEAFF. CDR3 coding DNA: TGTGCCAGCAGTCGTCATCAGGGTAACACTGAAGCTTTCTTT.

This clonotype was recorded at least ten times. J is TRBJ2-3 and V is TRBV10-3; D tentatively fits TRBD1 or TRBD2 (6 bases each). Trimming left V 3 bases short and J 4 bases short, with 14 bases between. Germline loops: CDR1 ENHRY, CDR2 SYGVKD. The CDR3 spans 15 residues. The CDR3 loop is CAISDPGAGADTQYF. The DNA for the CDR3 is TGTGCCATCAGTGATCCGGGGGCGGGCGCAGATACGCAGTATTTT.

This clonotype was seen a handful of times. V usage is TRBV7-3 and J usage is TRBJ2-1; 8 positions agree with TRBD1. In germline, CDR1 is SGHTA, CDR2 FQGTGA. V shed 6 bases, J shed 1 base, and the junction held 11 bases outside the gene matches. This CDR3 has 17 residues. CDR3 region: CASSPTGGRVSYNEQFF. CDR3 in DNA: TGTGCCAGCAGTCCTACAGGGGGACGGGTGTCCTACAATGAGCAGTTCTTC.

V is TRBV12-3 or TRBV12-4 and J is TRBJ2-3; D ambiguous. V dropped 3 bases and J dropped 6 bases, with 7 bases sitting between them. The CDR3 has 12 amino acids. The DNA of the CDR3 is TGTGCCAGCAGTTTCGAACGGGATACGCAGTATTTT. Translated: CASSFERDTQYF.

This chain uses TRBV4-3 with TRBJ2-7; no reliable D call. The germline gives CDR1 LGHNA, CDR2 YSLEER. The V and J ends lost 2 bases and 0 bases respectively, with 8 bases between them. This CDR3 region has 14 residues. The CDR3 loop is CASSQMRTSYEQYF. In nucleotides, the CDR3 is TGCGCCAGCAGCCAAATGCGTACCTCCTACGAGCAGTACTTC.

V is TRBV7-6 and J is TRBJ2-5; tentatively, D is TRBD1 (5 bases). The germline V and J ends were trimmed by 5 bases and 3 bases, with 13 bases remaining between them. The CDR3 is 14 amino acids. From germline, CDR1 is SGHVS and CDR2 FNYEAQ. CDR3 amino acids: CASSRNHRKETQYF. CDR3 DNA sequence: TGTGCCAGCAGCCGAAACCACAGGAAAGAGACCCAGTACTTC.

The CDR3 coding sequence is TGTGCCAGCAGCCGCATTATAAGTTCCGACGGAGACTACGAGCAGTACTTC. Encoded protein: CASSRIISSDGDYEQYF. The chain carries TRBV7-9 and TRBJ2-7; no definite D call. Looked up from germline, CDR1 is SEHNR and CDR2 is FQNEAQ (reference sequence). Trimming stripped 5 bases from V and 3 bases from J, with 23 bases between. The CDR3 is 17 amino acids. The whole variable domain, remainder taken from reference TRBV7-9 and TRBJ2-7, is DTGVSQNPRHKITKRGQNVTFRCDPISEHNRLYWYRQTLGQGPEFLTYFQNEAQLEKSRLLSDRFSAERPKGSFSTLEIQRTEQGDSAMYLCASSRIISSDGDYEQYFGPGTRLTVT.

This clonotype was seen ten or more times. The gene calls are TRBV7-2 and TRBJ1-2; 12 bases agree with TRBD1. CDR1 is SGHTA and CDR2 is FQGNSA in the germline V gene. This CDR3 contains 17 residues. Trimming removed 1 base from V and 3 bases from J; junction bases left unmatched: 6. CDR3 protein: CASSLERDRGRDYGYTF. The CDR3 bases are TGTGCCAGCAGCTTAGAGCGGGACAGGGGGCGTGACTATGGCTACACCTTC.

This clonotype has only a few counts. The gene calls are TRBV7-2 and TRBJ2-3; the match to TRBD2 covers 10 bases. The CDR3 totals 14 residues. Germline-derived CDR1 and CDR2 are SGHTA and FQGNSA. V shed 3 bases, J shed 4 bases, and the junction held 1 base outside the gene matches. CDR3 nucleotides: TGTGCCAGCAGCTTTACTAGCGGGGCAGATACGCAGTATTTT. Translation: CASSFTSGADTQYF.

This chain links TRBV12-3 or TRBV12-4 with TRBJ2-2, with 12 bases aligning to TRBD2. There are 15 residues in the CDR3. Trimming took 5 bases from V and 7 from J; bases not matched to a gene: 5. CDR3 sequence: CASSPTSGSFGELFF. CDR3 nucleotides: TGTGCCAGCAGTCCGACTAGCGGGAGTTTCGGGGAGCTGTTTTTT.

This rearrangement joins TRBV11-3 to TRBJ2-3; 9 bases align to TRBD2. The CDR3 is 16 amino acids. Germline lookup yields CDR1 SGHNT and CDR2 YENEEA. Trimming cost V 1 base and J 4 bases; bases outside gene matches: 6. The CDR3 coding sequence is TGTGCCAGCAGCTTAGGAGCTAGCGGGATCTCAGATACGCAGTATTTT. It codes for CASSLGASGISDTQYF. The variable domain in full, completed from reference TRBV11-3 and TRBJ2-3, reads EAGVVQSPRYKIIEKKQPVAFWCNPISGHNTLYWYLQNLGQGPELLIRYENEEAVDDSQLPKDRFSAERLKGVDSTLKIQPAELGDSAVYLCASSLGASGISDTQYFGPGTRLTVL.

The gene calls are TRBV7-9 and TRBJ2-5; D gene ambiguous. Germline V gene sequence: CDR1 SEHNR, CDR2 FQNEAQ (reference sequence). Trimming cost V 10 bases and J 5 bases, with 8 bases left between them. CDR3 length: 10 amino acids. DNA of the CDR3: TGTGCCACCCTAGGGGAGACCCAGTACTTC. Residues: CATLGETQYF.

This clonotype was detected a few times. The chain carries TRBV7-9 and TRBJ1-1; TRBD1 is a possible D gene (6 bases). The CDR3 is 15 residues long. V was cut by 5 bases and J by 0 bases, with 13 bases left in between. Germline V lookup: CDR1 SEHNR, CDR2 FQNEAQ (reference sequence). CDR3 region: CASSPWDTLNTEAFF. The CDR3 nucleotides read TGTGCCAGCAGCCCGTGGGACACCTTGAACACTGAAGCTTTCTTT.

The genes are TRBV4-1 and TRBJ1-2; D is perhaps TRBD1 (5 bases). CDR3 length equals 15 residues. The germline V and J ends were trimmed by 4 bases and 4 bases, with 16 bases remaining between them. Germline-derived CDR1 and CDR2 are MGHRA and YSYEKL. In nucleotides, the CDR3 is TGCGCCAGCAGCCGCCCAGGGATCCCCCCCTATGGCTACACCTTC. It encodes CASSRPGIPPYGYTF.

The sample holds a few counts of this clonotype. V usage is TRBV11-2 and J usage is TRBJ2-7; 7 bases match TRBD1. CDR3 length equals 14 residues. Germline assignment: CDR1 SGHAT and CDR2 FQNNGV. V was pared by 5 bases and J by 1 base, with 5 bases of the junction left unmatched. CDR3 loop: CASSRTGGSYEQYV. CDR3 DNA sequence: TGTGCCAGCAGCCGGACAGGCGGATCCTACGAGCAGTACGTC.

This clonotype is a singleton in its sample. V gene TRBV29-1 combines with J gene TRBJ2-4, with D maybe TRBD2 (5 bases). Per germline, CDR1 SQVTM and CDR2 ANQGSEA. The CDR3 sequence is 15 residues long. V lost 0 bases to trimming and J lost 10 bases, with 19 bases between them. The CDR3: CSVEEGQFGEWIQYF. The DNA for the CDR3 is TGCAGCGTTGAAGAAGGGCAGTTCGGGGAGTGGATTCAGTACTTC. Full variable domain (rest looked up from reference TRBV29-1 and TRBJ2-4): SAVISQKPSRDICQRGTSLTIQCQVDSQVTMMFWYRQQPGQSLTLIATANQGSEATYESGFVIDKFPISRPNLTFSTLTVSNMSPEDSSIYLCSVEEGQFGEWIQYFGAGTRLSVL.

This clonotype was observed a handful of times. The chain has TRBV7-6 and TRBJ1-2; 7 nucleotides line up with TRBD1. Germline CDR1 and CDR2: SGHVS and FNYEAQ. This CDR3 contains 18 residues. The trim removed 2 bases at V and 0 bases at J, leaving 12 bases unmatched. In nucleotides, the CDR3 is TGTGCCAGCAGCTTAACGGGACAGTCCCCATCTGCTAACTATGGCTACACCTTC. Residues: CASSLTGQSPSANYGYTF.

The chain combines TRBV29-1 with TRBJ2-2; 12 bases match TRBD1. This CDR3 is 16 amino acids long. The V gene end was trimmed by 7 bases and the J gene end by 4 bases; junction bases not matched to a gene: 10. The germline V gene encodes CDR1 SQVTM and CDR2 ANQGSEA. In DNA, the CDR3 is TGCAGCGCGCGGGACAGGGGGCCTCCGGGCACCGGGGAGCTGTTTTTT. Translated: CSARDRGPPGTGELFF.

The V and J genes are TRBV20-1 and TRBJ1-5; D perhaps matches TRBD1 (5 bases). There are 16 residues in the CDR3. V shed 3 bases and J shed 3 bases, with 18 bases lying between them. CDR1 is DFQATT and CDR2 is SNEGSKA in the germline V gene (reference sequence). CDR3 amino acids: CSASYPGWSNNQPQHF. The CDR3 DNA follows: TGCAGTGCTAGCTACCCAGGGTGGAGTAACAATCAGCCCCAGCATTTT.

CDR3 region: CASSFDLSSGNTIYF. The CDR3, as DNA: TGTGCCAGCAGCTTTGACCTAAGCTCTGGAAACACCATATATTTT. The chain recombines TRBV7-6 with TRBJ1-3, with D hard to call. Trimming left V 3 bases short and J 0 bases short, with 9 bases between. Germline V gene lookup returns CDR1 SGHVS and CDR2 FNYEAQ. This CDR3 is built from 15 residues.